This entry lists 10 T cell receptor beta chains sequenced from one sample in a study of CD8+ T cells in alopecia areata. Isolated RNA was reverse transcribed into cDNA used as the sequencing template. Assay used: immunoSEQ multiplex PCR; TCRdb lists only in-frame clones, some missing. The sample has around 120,000 clones, around two fifths seen once; the top ten hold 3% to 3.5%. The sequencing input was CD4+ T cells sorted from blood. Receptors originate from a human donor with alopecia areata.

The chain employs TRBV11-2 and TRBJ2-5; D remains ambiguous. V dropped 2 bases and J dropped 0 bases, with 4 bases sitting between them. The V gene's germline CDR1 is SGHAT and CDR2 FQNNGV. This CDR3 region has 13 residues. In DNA, the CDR3 is TGTGCCAGCAGCTTAAACTACCAAGAGACCCAGTACTTC. This codes for CASSLNYQETQYF.

The CDR3 loop is CASSFGIPPSADTQYF. The CDR3 DNA reads TGTGCCAGCAGCTTCGGGATACCCCCTAGCGCAGATACGCAGTATTTT. This chain uses TRBV5-6 with TRBJ2-3; D is possibly TRBD2 (6 bases). Germline-derived CDR1 and CDR2 are SGHDT and YYEEEE. The CDR3 runs 16 residues. With 2 bases removed from V and 4 bases from J, the gap between germline ends came to 17 bases.

The chain recombines TRBV4-1 with TRBJ1-4; D may be TRBD1 (5 bases). Germline V gene sequence: CDR1 MGHRA, CDR2 YSYEKL. The CDR3 is 16 residues long. V lost 4 bases and J lost 3, with 15 bases in between. As DNA, the CDR3 is TGCGCCAGCAGCCTCGACCAGGGAGCAGCTAATGAAAAACTGTTTTTT. Encoded protein: CASSLDQGAANEKLFF.

The count of this clone is one. The chain uses TRBV30 and TRBJ1-5, with D unresolved. In germline, CDR1 is GTSNPN, CDR2 SVGIG (reference sequence). V shed 2 bases and J shed 0 bases, with 8 bases lying between them. This CDR3 comprises 14 residues. CDR3 amino acids: CAWSRSVSNQPQHF. DNA for the CDR3: TGTGCCTGGAGTAGGTCGGTTAGCAATCAGCCCCAGCATTTT.

The rearrangement links TRBV7-2 to TRBJ2-7, with 9 nucleotides matching TRBD2. The junction had 3 bases not matched to a gene; V was cut back by 3 bases and J by 6 bases. The CDR3 sequence is 13 residues long. CDR1 is SGHTA and CDR2 is FQGNSA in the germline V gene. The CDR3 is CASSFEREAEQYF. In DNA form, the CDR3 reads TGTGCCAGCAGCTTCGAGCGGGAGGCCGAGCAGTACTTC.

This clone was seen a handful of times. This chain uses TRBV29-1 with TRBJ2-7; 11 bases are a match to TRBD1. Per germline, CDR1 SQVTM and CDR2 ANQGSEA. The trim removed 5 bases at V and 3 bases at J, leaving 6 bases unmatched. The CDR3 consists of 14 residues. CDR3 loop: CSVYRDRGNYEQYF. In nucleotides, the CDR3 is TGCAGCGTTTACCGGGACAGGGGGAACTACGAGCAGTACTTC.

The table lists this clone with a few counts. The chain employs TRBV5-1 and TRBJ2-3; no definite D call. Germline V gene sequence: CDR1 SGHRS, CDR2 YFSETQ. The CDR3 is 15 residues long. V was trimmed by 4 bases and J by 5 bases, leaving 17 bases between them. CDR3 sequence reads: CASSLRLGHGDTQYF. The CDR3 DNA reads as TGCGCCAGCAGCCTACGACTCGGGCACGGAGATACGCAGTATTTT. Drawing the rest from reference TRBV5-1 and TRBJ2-3, the complete variable domain is KAGVTQTPRYLIKTRGQQVTLSCSPISGHRSVSWYQQTPGQGLQFLFEYFSETQRNKGNFPGRFSGRQFSNSRSEMNVSTLELGDSALYLCASSLRLGHGDTQYFGPGTRLTVL.

The table lists this clone with a few counts. Sequence at one end of the junction differs from germline and may be a read error. V usage is TRBV23-1 and J usage is TRBJ1-2; 7 bases are shared with TRBD1. TRBV23-1 carries the ORF label, with uncertain function. CDR3 length equals 16 residues. CDR3 residues: CASSQSKAGGNFGYTF. The CDR3 nucleotides are TGCGCCAGCAGTCAATCGAAGGCAGGGGGGAACTTTGGCTACACCTTC.

In nucleotides, the CDR3 is TGTGCCAGCAGCTCGATAAGTACGCAGTATTTT. It specifies CASSSISTQYF. The V gene is TRBV7-9, the J gene TRBJ2-3; the D is unclear. The CDR3 spans 11 residues. Trimming pared 4 bases from V and 8 bases from J, leaving 7 bases between. Germline assignment: CDR1 SEHNR and CDR2 FQNEAQ (reference sequence).

The chain couples TRBV7-2 to TRBJ2-2, with D unresolved. The germline gives CDR1 SGHTA, CDR2 FQGNSA. There are 14 residues in the CDR3. V lost 5 bases and J 3 bases, leaving 10 bases between the germline ends. The CDR3 loop reads CASSRTRDTGELFF. The CDR3 coding sequence is TGTGCCAGCAGCCGTACCCGCGACACCGGGGAGCTGTTTTTT. Variable domain in full (rest from reference TRBV7-2 and TRBJ2-2): GAGVSQSPSNKVTEKGKDVELRCDPISGHTALYWYRQSLGQGLEFLIYFQGNSAPDKSGLPSDRFSAERTGGSVSTLTIQRTQQEDSAVYLCASSRTRDTGELFFGEGSRLTVL.